This TCR beta chain was retrieved from a study of T-cell memory formation after mild COVID-19. Germline lookup yields CDR1 SEHNR and CDR2 FQNEAQ (reference sequence). The CDR3 totals 15 residues. Trimming cost V 3 bases and J 5 bases; bases outside gene matches: 7. There are a few counts of this clonotype. Its specificity is not known. Study-wide results and limits: Cross-reactive memory apparently joined, as some responding clones appeared in pre-infection memory. The study found contracting CD4+ clones mainly in CM and EM and contracting CD8+ clones in EMRA. What remained unconfirmed was the SARS-CoV-2 specificity of second-wave clones peaking on day 37.

Researchers used 5'RACE with constant-segment primers to make TCR alpha and TCR beta cDNA libraries that carry sample barcodes and UMIs. Each CDR3 protein gets one entry after TCRdb re-called the 5' RACE reads with MiXCR. The data show fewer than 350,000 distinct CDR3 sequences, approximately 19% seen once. The specimen was PBMCs or a T cell subset sorted from them (not recorded which). This TCR derives from a man between 18 and 29 years old who had mild COVID-19 (a few samples of this study predate the infection). Cell type and time point are not known. The chain is built from TRBV7-9 and TRBJ2-5; 9 nucleotides agree with TRBD2. In nucleotides, the CDR3 is TGTGCCAGCAGCTTGAGCGGGGGGCACCCGGAGACCCAGTACTTC. Residues: CASSLSGGHPETQYF.